Sequencing of this T cell receptor beta chain was carried out in a study of T cell responses to AZD1222 COVID-19 vaccine. Germline CDR1 SGDLS, CDR2 YYNGEE. The CDR3 consists of 14 residues. The junction had 7 bases not matched to a gene; V was cut back by 4 bases and J by 5 bases. Method: immunoSEQ multiplex PCR; TCRdb's copy keeps in-frame clones and lacks some. The sample holds about 91,000 clones, around nine tenths seen once. The specimen was peripheral blood, collected on day 0 of AZD1222 vaccination. The rearrangement uses TRBV9 and TRBJ2-5; TRBD1 matches at 8 bases. The sequence derives from an adult in good health. The CDR3 nucleotides read TGTGCCAGCAGCCTAGACAGGGGCGAGGAGACCCAGTACTTC. It translates to CASSLDRGEETQYF.